This T cell receptor (beta chain) appears in the sequencing data of a study of cytomegalovirus exposure and HLA in healthy donors. This CDR3 region has 14 residues. Germline V gives CDR1 SQVTM, CDR2 ANQGSEA. V lost 7 bases, J lost 4 bases, and 9 bases stayed unmatched. In the PCR, 60 Vbeta and 13 Jbeta primers were used. The assay was immunoSEQ multiplex PCR, and TCRdb's table has in-frame clones only and misses some. The sample lists tens of thousands of clones, around 80% occurring once. Sequencing used PBMCs. This chain joins TRBV29-1 and TRBJ2-1, with TRBD1 matching over 8 bases. The source is a man aged 45 to 65 in good health and CMV-seronegative. The CDR3 region is CSAAGQVTYNEQFF. CDR3 DNA sequence: TGCAGCGCCGCGGGACAGGTTACATACAATGAGCAGTTCTTC.